Listed here is a single T cell receptor (beta chain). The CDR3 is 14 amino acids. V lost 8 bases to trimming and J lost 6 bases, with 17 bases between them. Germline CDR1 and CDR2: GTSNPN and SVGIG (reference sequence). The data belong to a study of T cell changes during pregnancy in multiple sclerosis. TCRdb keeps only in-frame clones here, not all; method: immunoSEQ multiplex PCR. The sample lists about 73,000 clones; about 90% were seen once. V is TRBV30 and J is TRBJ1-6, with a possible D match to TRBD1 (5 bases). The sequenced sample was peripheral blood, obtained after pregnancy. The TCR was taken from a female donor in good health, enrolled as a control in a pregnancy study. CDR3 region: CAQRPPGGNSPLHF. CDR3 nucleotide sequence: TGTGCCCAACGTCCTCCCGGGGGTAATTCACCCCTCCACTTT.